Following are 19 T cell receptor beta chains from one sample sequenced in a study of blood T cells in healthy people across ages. A second roughly 7 to 12 cycle PCR used barcoded and J-beta primers. TCRdb independently ran MiXCR on the 5' RACE reads; one entry per CDR3 protein. There are almost 550,000 distinct CDR3 sequences in the sample; 24% occur only once, and 7.5% to 9% lies in the top ten. The sample was also reused in another study, on T cells of mothers and their children.

Sequences were obtained from blood. The receptors were gathered from a boy younger than 18 in good health.

This clonotype turned up a few times. Its ends do not fully match the called genes, so a read error is possible. The rearrangement joins TRBV15 to TRBJ2-3; possibly TRBD2 for D (6 bases). The CDR3 totals 14 residues. Germline V gene data show CDR1 as LNHNV and CDR2 as YYDKDF (reference sequence). CDR3 region: CATTGSEGADTQYF. The DNA for the CDR3 is TGCGCCACCACCGGGTCGGAGGGCGCAGATACGCAGTATTTT.

In its sample, this clonotype was seen many times. This chain links TRBV18 with TRBJ2-2; D possibly corresponds to TRBD1 (5 bases). Trimming pared 2 bases from V and 2 bases from J, leaving 12 bases between. Germline V gene lookup returns CDR1 KGHSH and CDR2 LQKENI. The CDR3 runs to 16 residues. The CDR3 sequence is CASSPWTTGNTGELFF. CDR3 DNA sequence: TGTGCCAGCTCACCATGGACCACAGGAAACACCGGGGAGCTGTTTTTT.

The chain links TRBV29-1 to TRBJ2-1; tentative D call: TRBD2 (5 bases). V dropped 2 bases and J dropped 8 bases, with 31 bases sitting between them. The CDR3 contains 19 residues. The germline V gene encodes CDR1 SQVTM and CDR2 ANQGSEA. The CDR3, as DNA: TGCAGCGTTGAATTACGACTCGACGACGGGGTTTTGAGGGCGGATGAGCAGTTCTTC. Translated, it gives CSVELRLDDGVLRADEQFF.

This clonotype was detected a few times. The chain recombines TRBV7-2 with TRBJ2-1; TRBD2 agrees at 8 bases. The CDR3 totals 18 residues. The V segment lost 2 bases and the J segment 0 bases; nucleotides outside the gene matches: 9. Germline V gene sequence: CDR1 SGHTA, CDR2 FQGNSA. CDR3 in amino acids: CASSLLASGLSSYNEQFF. CDR3 coding DNA: TGTGCCAGCAGCTTACTGGCTAGCGGGCTAAGCTCCTACAATGAGCAGTTCTTC.

This clonotype turned up a few times. The CDR3 DNA reads as TGTGCCACCAACTCAAGGGACAGAAACTACGAGCAGTACTTC. Translating gives CATNSRDRNYEQYF. V and J are TRBV28 and TRBJ2-7, with TRBD1 matching 7 bases. This CDR3 is 14 amino acids long. Germline V lookup: CDR1 MDHEN, CDR2 SYDVKM. Losses at the gene ends were 10 bases for V and 3 bases for J; bases not matched to a gene: 12. Full variable domain (rest looked up from reference TRBV28 and TRBJ2-7): DVKVTQSSRYLVKRTGEKVFLECVQDMDHENMFWYRQDPGLGLRLIYFSYDVKMKEKGDIPEGYSVSREKKERFSLILESASTNQTSMYLCATNSRDRNYEQYFGPGTRLTVT.

This clonotype has more than one count but fewer than ten. The chain employs TRBV20-1 and TRBJ2-1; TRBD2 matches at 10 bases. The last part of the DNA fits TRBJ2-7 better; the J call may be wrong. In germline, CDR1 is DFQATT, CDR2 SNEGSKA (reference sequence). The CDR3 spans 15 residues. The CDR3 DNA reads as TGCAGTGCTACTAGCGGGGGATTCCCTTGGAGCGAACAGTACTTC. Residues: CSATSGGFPWSEQYF.

In the case of this clonotype: At one end the junction does not follow the germline gene, possibly because of a read error. The rearrangement links TRBV5-5 to TRBJ2-1; perhaps D is TRBD1 or TRBD2 (5 bases each). The CDR3 totals 15 residues. The germline gives CDR1 SGHKS, CDR2 YYEKEE (reference sequence). CDR3 sequence reads: CASNLGEFSYNEQFF. The DNA for the CDR3 is TGTGCCAGCAACTTGGGGGAGTTCTCCTACAATGAGCAGTTCTTC.

The chain recombines TRBV29-1 with TRBJ2-7; no clear D. There are 13 residues in the CDR3. Germline-derived CDR1 and CDR2 are SQVTM and ANQGSEA. V was trimmed by 0 bases and J by 2 bases, leaving 8 bases between them. The CDR3 loop is CSVEDGVTYEQYF. The CDR3 nucleotides are TGCAGCGTTGAAGATGGAGTGACCTACGAGCAGTACTTC.

The chain links TRBV5-1 to TRBJ2-1; TRBD2 agrees at 10 bases. CDR1 SGHRS and CDR2 YFSETQ come from the germline V gene. The CDR3 totals 14 residues. V shed 4 bases and J 5 bases; nucleotides not matched to a gene: 3. The CDR3 region is CASSGTSANNEQFF. The CDR3 DNA reads TGCGCCAGCAGCGGGACTAGCGCAAACAATGAGCAGTTCTTC.

This clonotype was counted between two and nine times. The chain recombines TRBV9 with TRBJ2-2; D uncertain. Germline CDR1 SGDLS, CDR2 YYNGEE. The CDR3 is made up of 13 amino acids. V was pared by 0 bases and J by 7 bases, with 7 bases between. Here the CDR3 DNA reads TGTGCCAGCAGCGTAGCTAGTCGCGGGGAGCTGTTTTTT. Protein sequence: CASSVASRGELFF. The whole variable domain, filled in from reference TRBV9 and TRBJ2-2, reads DSGVTQTPKHLITATGQRVTLRCSPRSGDLSVYWYQQSLDQGLQFLIQYYNGEERAKGNILERFSAQQFPDLHSELNLSSLELGDSALYFCASSVASRGELFFGEGSRLTVL.

Only a few counts were recorded for this clonotype. One end of the junction varies from germline; a read error may be responsible. The chain uses TRBV6-5 and TRBJ2-1; perhaps TRBD2 as D (5 bases). The germline V gene has CDR1 MNHEY and CDR2 SVGAGI. The CDR3 contains 16 residues. CDR3 protein: CASSYSGQGGYNGQFF. The CDR3 bases are TGTGCCAGCAGTTACTCGGGCCAAGGAGGTTACAATGGGCAGTTCTTC.

V is TRBV20-1 and J is TRBJ1-2; TRBD1 matches at 9 bases. The CDR3 consists of 12 residues. J was trimmed by 6 bases and V by 3 bases; bases with no gene match: 2. Germline values: CDR1 DFQATT, CDR2 SNEGSKA (reference sequence). Here the CDR3 DNA reads TGCAGTGCTAGCACAGGGGGCCATGGCTACACCTTC. Translating it yields CSASTGGHGYTF.

This clonotype has only a few counts. The chain is built from TRBV6-6 and TRBJ2-2; no definite D call. CDR1 MNHNY and CDR2 SVGAGI come from the germline V gene (reference sequence). V was pared by 2 bases and J by 13 bases, with 11 bases between. This CDR3 region has 12 residues. The CDR3 protein is CASSYRAEGLFF. In nucleotides, the CDR3 is TGTGCCAGCAGTTACAGGGCCGAAGGGCTGTTTTTT.

The genes are TRBV20-1 and TRBJ2-7; 8 bases match TRBD1. The CDR3 spans 15 residues. V gave up 4 bases and J gave up 2 bases; unmatched junction bases: 10. CDR1 and CDR2 (germline): DFQATT, SNEGSKA (reference sequence). In DNA form, the CDR3 reads TGCAGTGCTACGAAAGGGACAGGTTTACCCTACGAGCAGTACTTC. This sequence encodes CSATKGTGLPYEQYF.

A few counts support this clonotype. V is TRBV11-2 and J is TRBJ1-1; no definite D call. This CDR3 comprises 15 residues. From germline, CDR1 is SGHAT and CDR2 FQNNGV. V lost 1 base and J lost 1, with 10 bases in between. CDR3 residues: CASSLGTWGNTEAFF. The DNA for the CDR3 is TGTGCCAGCAGCTTAGGGACCTGGGGGAACACTGAAGCTTTCTTT.

The genes are TRBV27 and TRBJ1-1; D is possibly TRBD1 (5 bases). V lost 3 bases and J lost 7, with 15 bases in between. This CDR3 contains 14 residues. Germline V CDR1 and CDR2: MNHEY, SMNVEV (reference sequence). The CDR3 DNA reads TGTGCCAGCAGTTTGGGGGTTCTTGTTGGTGAAGCTTTCTTT. Translating gives CASSLGVLVGEAFF.

The rearrangement uses TRBV7-2 and TRBJ2-7; 7 nucleotides align to TRBD1. This CDR3 region has 14 residues. The germline gives CDR1 SGHTA, CDR2 FQGNSA. V was pared by 5 bases and J by 3 bases, with 7 bases of the junction left unmatched. In DNA, the CDR3 is TGTGCCAGCAGCCCCTTTGGGACAGTCTACGAGCAGTACTTC. Translating it yields CASSPFGTVYEQYF.

This clonotype was seen only a few times. The chain has TRBV28 and TRBJ1-5, with D possibly TRBD1 on 5 matching bases. The CDR3 sequence is 17 residues long. V was cut by 7 bases and J by 0 bases, with 19 bases left in between. CDR1 is MDHEN, CDR2 SYDVKM, per germline. The CDR3 reads CASTSSGANYSNQPQHF. The CDR3 DNA is TGTGCCAGCACCTCATCCGGGGCAAATTATAGCAATCAGCCCCAGCATTTT.

The J gene is TRBJ1-4, the V gene TRBV4-3; a weak D match, TRBD1 (5 bases). Germline assignment: CDR1 LGHNA and CDR2 YSLEER. V was pared by 0 bases and J by 2 bases, with 16 bases between. This CDR3 comprises 18 residues. This CDR3 reads CASSQEGVREVTNEKLFF. The CDR3 bases are TGCGCCAGCAGCCAAGAGGGGGTGAGGGAAGTCACTAATGAAAAACTGTTTTTT.